This entry lists 16 T cell receptor beta chains sequenced from one sample in a study of cytomegalovirus exposure and HLA in healthy donors. Amplification used 60 Vbeta primers and 13 Jbeta primers. The assay was immunoSEQ multiplex PCR, and TCRdb's table has in-frame clones only and misses some. The table includes some 120,000 clones, about 80% detected once. Sequencing was carried out using PBMCs. The receptors shown here come from a man aged 25-45 years in good health and CMV-seronegative.

V gene TRBV6-5 combines with J gene TRBJ2-2; 7 bases map to TRBD1. The germline CDR1 and CDR2 sequences are MNHEY and SVGAGI. This CDR3 comprises 16 residues. Germline trimming cut 2 bases from V and 7 bases from J; bases unmatched to any gene: 10. For the CDR3, the DNA is TGTGCCAGCAGTTACAAAGACAGGGATTCTAGCGGGGAGCTGTTTTTT. As protein: CASSYKDRDSSGELFF.

The chain uses TRBV5-6 and TRBJ2-1; 8 nucleotides agree with TRBD2. The CDR3 has 16 residues. V dropped 0 bases and J dropped 2; count of bases not matched to a gene: 4. The germline V gene encodes CDR1 SGHDT and CDR2 YYEEEE. The CDR3 reads CASSLAGGLTYNEQFF. The CDR3 DNA reads as TGTGCCAGCAGCTTGGCGGGAGGGCTCACCTACAATGAGCAGTTCTTC.

Ten or more counts support this clone. J is TRBJ1-1 and V is TRBV6-5, with D perhaps TRBD1 (5 bases). Trimming shortened V by 4 bases and J by 3 bases, and 15 bases separated the two germline ends. The germline CDR1 and CDR2 sequences are MNHEY and SVGAGI. CDR3 size: 15 residues. CDR3 protein: CASSWNQGGDTEAFF. The CDR3 nucleotides are TGTGCCAGCAGTTGGAACCAGGGCGGGGACACTGAAGCTTTCTTT.

This clone was detected only once. This rearrangement joins TRBV28 to TRBJ2-7; the D gene is possibly TRBD2 (6 bases). Deletions cut 5 bases from V and 0 bases from J, with 11 bases between. The CDR3 contains 14 residues. From germline, CDR1 is MDHEN and CDR2 SYDVKM. CDR3 nucleotide sequence: TGTGCCAGCAGTCCACCGGGAGCCTCCTACGAGCAGTACTTC. Translation gives CASSPPGASYEQYF.

The table lists this clone with a few counts. The chain recombines TRBV9 with TRBJ2-5; TRBD1 matches at 7 bases. In germline, CDR1 is SGDLS, CDR2 YYNGEE. With 2 bases clipped from V and 5 bases from J, the junction kept 9 bases outside the gene matches. This CDR3 is built from 15 residues. This chain's CDR3 is CASSVVPTGLETQYF. DNA of the CDR3: TGTGCCAGCAGCGTTGTCCCGACAGGGTTGGAGACCCAGTACTTC.

This chain connects TRBV28 to TRBJ2-2; a possible D gene is TRBD1 (6 bases). Germline V CDR1 and CDR2: MDHEN, SYDVKM. The V end lost 7 bases, the J end lost 7 bases, and 22 bases lay between the germline ends. The CDR3 covers 16 residues. CDR3 in amino acids: CASTWGTRTFVGELFF. In DNA form, the CDR3 reads TGTGCCAGCACCTGGGGGACACGAACCTTTGTCGGGGAGCTGTTTTTT. Filled out from reference TRBV28 and TRBJ2-2, the complete variable domain reads DVKVTQSSRYLVKRTGEKVFLECVQDMDHENMFWYRQDPGLGLRLIYFSYDVKMKEKGDIPEGYSVSREKKERFSLILESASTNQTSMYLCASTWGTRTFVGELFFGEGSRLTVL.

V usage is TRBV19 and J usage is TRBJ1-4; D unresolved. Germline V gene sequence: CDR1 LNHDA, CDR2 SQIVND (reference sequence). V was shortened by 10 bases and J by 5 bases, with 17 bases between the two germline ends. The CDR3 has 14 amino acids. CDR3 sequence reads: CAIQAGGPNEKLFF. The CDR3 nucleotides are TGTGCCATCCAAGCGGGAGGCCCCAATGAAAAACTGTTTTTT.

This chain joins TRBV7-2 and TRBJ1-1; D perhaps matches TRBD1 (5 bases). Germline assignment: CDR1 SGHTA and CDR2 FQGNSA. The CDR3 spans 16 residues. Trimming shortened V by 0 bases and J by 4 bases, and 15 bases separated the two germline ends. The CDR3 loop reads CASSLATGVAGTEAFF. In DNA form, the CDR3 reads TGTGCCAGCAGCTTAGCCACGGGGGTGGCGGGCACTGAAGCTTTCTTT. Filled out from reference TRBV7-2 and TRBJ1-1, the complete variable domain reads GAGVSQSPSNKVTEKGKDVELRCDPISGHTALYWYRQSLGQGLEFLIYFQGNSAPDKSGLPSDRFSAERTGGSVSTLTIQRTQQEDSAVYLCASSLATGVAGTEAFFGQGTRLTVV.

DNA of the CDR3: TGTGCCAGCAGTTTATCGGCCGGAGGACGTAATCAGCCCCAGCATTTT. As protein: CASSLSAGGRNQPQHF. The chain combines TRBV28 with TRBJ1-5; D is unclear. CDR1 is MDHEN, CDR2 SYDVKM, per germline. CDR3 size: 16 residues. Between the trimmed V and J ends, which lost 1 base and 4 bases, there was a span of 14 bases.

Only one count was recorded for this clone. The rearrangement links TRBV5-6 to TRBJ1-1, with a possible D match to TRBD1 (6 bases). This CDR3 contains 15 residues. Germline V CDR1 and CDR2: SGHDT, YYEEEE. V lost 6 bases and J lost 1, with 16 bases in between. CDR3 sequence (DNA): TGTGCCAGCATCCCGGCCAGGGGCCCGAACACTGAAGCTTTCTTT. Encoded protein: CASIPARGPNTEAFF.

The chain joins TRBV5-1 to TRBJ1-6, with D uncertain. The CDR3 covers 17 residues. CDR1 and CDR2 from the germline V gene are SGHRS and YFSETQ. Trimming stripped 1 base from V and 6 bases from J, with 17 bases between. CDR3 residues: CASSLTAPGGSNSPLHF. The DNA of the CDR3 is TGCGCCAGCAGCTTGACTGCTCCGGGAGGTAGTAATTCACCCCTCCACTTT.

The V call is TRBV7-6, the J call TRBJ1-6; 8 nucleotides line up with TRBD1. The V and J ends lost 6 bases and 7 bases, in that order; junction bases with no gene match: 8. This CDR3 is built from 15 residues. In germline, CDR1 is SGHVS, CDR2 FNYEAQ. CDR3 nucleotide sequence: TGTGCCAGCAGTCCACGGACAGGGACCAATTCACCCCTCCACTTT. Amino acids: CASSPRTGTNSPLHF.

Worth noting for this clone: The junction differs from germline at one of its ends, possibly a read error. V and J are TRBV28 and TRBJ2-2, with 14 bases aligning to TRBD2. There are 19 residues in the CDR3. Germline lookup yields CDR1 MDHEN and CDR2 SYDVKM. In DNA, the CDR3 is TGTGCCAGCAGTGCCCCGGGACTAGCGGGAGTCGGCGGAACCGGGGAGCTGGTTTTT. Translated: CASSAPGLAGVGGTGELVF. The variable domain in full, with the rest retrieved from reference TRBV28 and TRBJ2-2, is DVKVTQSSRYLVKRTGEKVFLECVQDMDHENMFWYRQDPGLGLRLIYFSYDVKMKEKGDIPEGYSVSREKKERFSLILESASTNQTSMYLCASSAPGLAGVGGTGELVFGEGSRLTVL.

In DNA form, the CDR3 reads TGTGCCAGCAGCCCCGGAGGCAGGGGGCAAAGGGCTGAAGCTTTCTTT. It codes for CASSPGGRGQRAEAFF. The chain carries TRBV5-4 and TRBJ1-1; TRBD1 matches at 8 bases. J gave up 6 bases and V 4 bases, and 14 bases lay outside the gene matches. There are 16 residues in the CDR3. Germline CDR1 and CDR2: SGHNT and YYREEE (reference sequence).

This clone was detected only a few times. This chain's CDR3 is CASSFSGTGRWAGELFF. CDR3 nucleotide sequence: TGTGCCAGCAGCTTCTCCGGGACAGGGAGGTGGGCCGGGGAGCTGTTTTTT. The V gene is TRBV5-6, the J gene TRBJ2-2; 9 bases fit TRBD1. The CDR3 sequence is 17 residues long. Trimming cost V 2 bases and J 6 bases; bases outside gene matches: 11. Germline CDR1 reads SGHDT; CDR2 reads YYEEEE.

This rearrangement joins TRBV11-2 to TRBJ1-5; no reliable D call. Trimming removed 2 bases from V and 5 bases from J, with 7 bases in between. Per germline, CDR1 SGHAT and CDR2 FQNNGV. The CDR3 contains 13 residues. CDR3 loop: CASSLNSYQPQHF. The CDR3 nucleotides read TGTGCCAGCAGCTTAAATTCTTATCAGCCCCAGCATTTT.